The 13 T cell receptor beta chains given below trace back to one sample, sequenced in a study of blood T cell repertoires in COVID-19. The data were produced by immunoSEQ multiplex PCR, yet TCRdb's version contains in-frame clones alone and is incomplete. This table has over 200,000 clones, 80% to 85% appearing once. The sample taken for sequencing was peripheral blood. Every receptor here comes from a man aged 40-50 years with acute or convalescent COVID-19.

This clone appeared a single time. The chain joins TRBV7-2 to TRBJ1-2, with TRBD1 matching over 7 bases. From germline, CDR1 is SGHTA and CDR2 FQGNSA. The CDR3 sequence is 14 residues long. Trimming at V came to 1 base and at J to 8 bases, leaving 7 bases not matched to a gene. CDR3 residues: CASSLEGAIGGYTF. CDR3 sequence (DNA): TGTGCCAGCAGCTTAGAGGGGGCGATTGGCGGCTACACCTTC.

The rearrangement uses TRBV7-2 and TRBJ1-5; D is uncertain. This CDR3 has 13 amino acids. Germline V gives CDR1 SGHTA, CDR2 FQGNSA. V was shortened by 1 base and J by 7 bases, with 8 bases between the two germline ends. CDR3 in amino acids: CASSLDGLQPQHF. For the CDR3, the DNA is TGTGCCAGCAGCTTAGATGGGCTGCAGCCCCAGCATTTT.

This clone was recorded only once. This rearrangement joins TRBV27 to TRBJ1-1; tentative D call: TRBD1 (5 bases). CDR1 is MNHEY, CDR2 SMNVEV, per germline (reference sequence). This CDR3 comprises 14 residues. V was clipped by 7 bases and J by 7 bases, with 19 bases between them. The CDR3 here is CASTPLGGTVEAFF. The CDR3 DNA follows: TGTGCCAGCACACCCCTCGGGGGTACGGTTGAAGCTTTCTTT.

The genes are TRBV4-1 and TRBJ1-6, with D unclear. The germline V gene has CDR1 MGHRA and CDR2 YSYEKL. Between the trimmed V and J ends, which lost 1 base and 10 bases, there was a span of 14 bases. CDR3 length equals 15 residues. In nucleotides, the CDR3 is TGCGCCAGCAGCCAAGGAGACGGAGCCTCCTCACCCCTCCACTTT. Translation: CASSQGDGASSPLHF.

This chain uses TRBV7-2 with TRBJ1-5, with D tentatively TRBD1 (5 bases). The germline V gene has CDR1 SGHTA and CDR2 FQGNSA. The V and J ends lost 2 bases and 7 bases respectively, with 15 bases between them. This CDR3 has 15 amino acids. CDR3 sequence: CASSLLGRGVQPQHF. The CDR3 bases are TGTGCCAGCAGCTTATTGGGACGGGGGGTCCAGCCCCAGCATTTT.

The chain has TRBV29-1 and TRBJ2-7; TRBD2 aligns across 8 bases. This CDR3 region has 13 residues. V lost 8 bases, J lost 0 bases, and 6 bases stayed unmatched. Germline loops: CDR1 SQVTM, CDR2 ANQGSEA. The chain's CDR3 is CSFGGTSSYEQYF. CDR3 coding DNA: TGCAGCTTTGGGGGGACTAGCTCCTACGAGCAGTACTTC.

This chain uses TRBV5-4 with TRBJ1-2; D is unclear. CDR1 and CDR2 from the germline V gene are SGHNT and YYREEE (reference sequence). V lost 0 bases, J lost 4 bases, and 7 bases lay in between. This CDR3 is 13 amino acids long. The DNA of the CDR3 is TGTGCCAGCAGCTTGGACTTAATCTATGGCTACACCTTC. This translates into CASSLDLIYGYTF.

The DNA for the CDR3 is TGTGCCAGCATCCTAGGTAGCACAGATACGCAGTATTTT. Encoded protein: CASILGSTDTQYF. This chain joins TRBV6-5 and TRBJ2-3; no clear D. CDR1 is MNHEY, CDR2 SVGAGI, per germline. Trimming took 7 bases from V and 0 from J, leaving 8 bases between them. This CDR3 comprises 13 residues.

The rearrangement uses TRBV11-1 and TRBJ1-4; D is uncertain. The V and J ends lost 1 base and 0 bases respectively, with 3 bases between them. In germline, CDR1 is SGHAT, CDR2 FQDESV (reference sequence). The CDR3 consists of 14 residues. This CDR3 reads CASSLDTTNEKLFF. CDR3 DNA sequence: TGTGCCAGCAGCTTAGATACAACTAATGAAAAACTGTTTTTT.

The CDR3 spells CASSERTGNTEAFF. DNA for the CDR3: TGTGCCAGCAGTGAAAGGACAGGGAACACTGAAGCTTTCTTT. The V call is TRBV25-1, the J call TRBJ1-1; 7 nucleotides align to TRBD1. V dropped 2 bases and J dropped 1; count of bases not matched to a gene: 1. Per germline, CDR1 MGHDK and CDR2 SYGVNS. The CDR3 is 14 residues long.

This chain connects TRBV5-5 to TRBJ2-1; D might be TRBD1 (5 bases). In germline, CDR1 is SGHKS, CDR2 YYEKEE (reference sequence). The CDR3 runs 15 residues. V was trimmed by 0 bases and J by 6 bases, leaving 13 bases between them. Written as DNA, the CDR3 is TGTGCCAGCAGCTTGGCGGCAGGGTTGATCAATGAGCAGTTCTTC. Translating gives CASSLAAGLINEQFF.

The V gene is TRBV7-2, the J gene TRBJ2-7, with 15 bases fitting TRBD2. The V gene's germline CDR1 is SGHTA and CDR2 FQGNSA. V shed 6 bases, J shed 7 bases, and the junction held 7 bases outside the gene matches. The CDR3 covers 15 residues. In DNA, the CDR3 is TGTGCCAGCAGACCCGGACTAGCGGGAGGGAGTGAGCAGTACTTC. Translation gives CASRPGLAGGSEQYF.

The V gene is TRBV7-2, the J gene TRBJ2-7; D gene uncertain. V gave up 2 bases and J gave up 3 bases, with 8 bases separating them. The CDR3 has 13 amino acids. CDR1 and CDR2 (germline): SGHTA, FQGNSA. CDR3 amino acids: CASSLITGYEQYF. The CDR3 DNA sequence: TGTGCCAGCAGCTTAATAACTGGCTACGAGCAGTACTTC.